The 10 T cell receptor beta chains below come from one sample, sequenced in a study of control samples from healthy donors and cancer patients. Libraries were prepared by immunoSEQ multiplex PCR; TCRdb keeps only in-frame clonotypes and omits some of them. The sample has 150,000 to 200,000 clones, 91% seen once. The sample comprised blood. The source is a woman in her thirties in good health.

The V gene is TRBV7-9, the J gene TRBJ2-7, with 9 bases lining up with TRBD1. CDR1 and CDR2 from the germline V gene are SEHNR and FQNEAQ (reference sequence). After removal of 1 base from V and 5 bases from J, the junction contained 6 bases not matched to a gene. The CDR3 has 15 residues. The CDR3 DNA sequence: TGTGCCAGCAGCTTAGTTGGGGACAGGGTCCACGAGCAGTACTTC. Protein sequence: CASSLVGDRVHEQYF.

This clone was detected only once. This sequence joins TRBV6-1 and TRBJ2-3; 8 bases line up with TRBD2. Germline-derived CDR1 and CDR2 are MNHNS and SASEGT. V shed 3 bases and J 3 bases; nucleotides not matched to a gene: 5. This CDR3 spans 15 amino acids. CDR3 residues: CASSDLAGGTDTQYF. CDR3 bases: TGTGCCAGCAGTGATTTGGCGGGAGGAACAGATACGCAGTATTTT.

The CDR3 sequence is CASSPQGAGYGYTF. As DNA, the CDR3 is TGTGCCAGCAGCCCACAGGGGGCTGGCTATGGCTACACCTTC. V gene TRBV7-9 combines with J gene TRBJ1-2, with TRBD1 identical over 9 bases. The CDR3 runs 14 residues. Germline V gene sequence: CDR1 SEHNR, CDR2 FQNEAQ (reference sequence). Trimming took 5 bases from V and 4 from J; bases not matched to a gene: 5.

The gene calls are TRBV6-1 and TRBJ1-3; the D is unclear. This CDR3 comprises 14 residues. The V gene lost 2 bases and the J gene lost 0 bases, with 5 bases spanning the gap. CDR1 is MNHNS, CDR2 SASEGT, per germline. The CDR3 bases are TGTGCCAGCAGTGAAAGGGTCTCTGGAAACACCATATATTTT. It translates to CASSERVSGNTIYF.

This clone was recorded once. This chain uses TRBV29-1 with TRBJ2-3, with 12 bases matching TRBD1. The trim removed 8 bases at V and 4 bases at J, leaving 4 bases unmatched. The CDR3 is made up of 13 amino acids. Germline values: CDR1 SQVTM, CDR2 ANQGSEA. CDR3 nucleotides: TGCAGCTCCGGGACAGGGGGCTCAGATACGCAGTATTTT. This codes for CSSGTGGSDTQYF.

The chain joins TRBV11-2 to TRBJ2-7; TRBD2 agrees at 9 bases. V was clipped by 1 base and J by 6 bases; unmatched bases: 4. The V gene's germline CDR1 is SGHAT and CDR2 FQNNGV. CDR3 length: 14 amino acids. CDR3 in DNA: TGTGCCAGCAGCTTAGTAGCGGGAGCCGTCGAGCAGTACTTC. Its translation: CASSLVAGAVEQYF. The variable domain in full, completed from reference TRBV11-2 and TRBJ2-7, reads EAGVAQSPRYKIIEKRQSVAFWCNPISGHATLYWYQQILGQGPKLLIQFQNNGVVDDSQLPKDRFSAERLKGVDSTLKIQPAKLEDSAVYLCASSLVAGAVEQYFGPGTRLTVT.

The genes are TRBV5-1 and TRBJ2-3; D not resolved. Germline values: CDR1 SGHRS, CDR2 YFSETQ. The CDR3 spans 13 residues. V was trimmed by 1 base and J by 0 bases, leaving 3 bases between them. The CDR3 spells CASSLSSTDTQYF. In DNA form, the CDR3 reads TGCGCCAGCAGCTTGTCCAGCACAGATACGCAGTATTTT.

V and J are TRBV14 and TRBJ1-2; D remains ambiguous. Trimming left V 4 bases short and J 13 bases short, with 22 bases between. This CDR3 has 14 amino acids. CDR1 is SGHDN, CDR2 FVKESK, per germline. CDR3 residues: CASSPPGPRHRGTF. The CDR3 nucleotides read TGTGCCAGCAGCCCCCCCGGACCCAGACATCGGGGCACCTTC.

This chain connects TRBV5-1 to TRBJ1-2, with 9 positions matching TRBD1. This CDR3 spans 14 amino acids. Unmatched junction bases numbered 6, after V lost 5 bases and J lost 4 bases. The germline CDR1 and CDR2 sequences are SGHRS and YFSETQ. DNA of the CDR3: TGCGCCAGCAGACAGGGGGCGTTAGGCTATGGCTACACCTTC. Protein sequence: CASRQGALGYGYTF. Using reference TRBV5-1 and TRBJ1-2 for the parts outside the CDR3, the full variable domain is KAGVTQTPRYLIKTRGQQVTLSCSPISGHRSVSWYQQTPGQGLQFLFEYFSETQRNKGNFPGRFSGRQFSNSRSEMNVSTLELGDSALYLCASRQGALGYGYTFGSGTRLTVV.

The CDR3 region is CASRLGQRGDSTDTQYF. The CDR3 DNA is TGTGCAAGTCGCTTAGGTCAGCGGGGGGACTCCACAGATACGCAGTATTTT. This chain uses TRBV12-2 with TRBJ2-3; TRBD2 reflects the table's D call only, with no check against the DNA. TRBV12-2 is designated a pseudogene. CDR3 length: 17 residues.